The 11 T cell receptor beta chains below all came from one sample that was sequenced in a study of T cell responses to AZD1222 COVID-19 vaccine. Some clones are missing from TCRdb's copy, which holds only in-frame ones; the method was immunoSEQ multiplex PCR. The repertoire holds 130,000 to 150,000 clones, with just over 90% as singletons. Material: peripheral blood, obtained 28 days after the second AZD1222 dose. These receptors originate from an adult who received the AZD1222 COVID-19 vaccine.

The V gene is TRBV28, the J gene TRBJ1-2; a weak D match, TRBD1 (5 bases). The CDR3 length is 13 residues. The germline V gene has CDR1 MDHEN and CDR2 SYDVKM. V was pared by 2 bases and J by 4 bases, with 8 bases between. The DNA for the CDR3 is TGTGCCAGCAGTTTACGAGGGGCCTATGGCTACACCTTC. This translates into CASSLRGAYGYTF.

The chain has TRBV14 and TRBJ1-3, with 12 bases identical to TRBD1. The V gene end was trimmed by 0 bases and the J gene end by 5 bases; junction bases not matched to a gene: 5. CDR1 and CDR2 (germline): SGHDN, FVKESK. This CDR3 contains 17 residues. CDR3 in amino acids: CASSQDRDRGRRNTIYF. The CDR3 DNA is TGTGCCAGCAGCCAAGACAGGGACAGGGGGCGACGAAACACCATATATTTT. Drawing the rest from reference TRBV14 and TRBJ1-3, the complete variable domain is EAGVTQFPSHSVIEKGQTVTLRCDPISGHDNLYWYRRVMGKEIKFLLHFVKESKQDESGMPNNRFLAERTGGTYSTLKVQPAELEDSGVYFCASSQDRDRGRRNTIYFGEGSWLTVV.

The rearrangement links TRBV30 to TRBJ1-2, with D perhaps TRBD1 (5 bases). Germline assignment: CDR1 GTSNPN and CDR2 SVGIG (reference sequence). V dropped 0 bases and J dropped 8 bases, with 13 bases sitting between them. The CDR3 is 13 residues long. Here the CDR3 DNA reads TGTGCCTGGAGTGTAAGGTCGGGGACCGGCTACACCTTC. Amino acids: CAWSVRSGTGYTF.

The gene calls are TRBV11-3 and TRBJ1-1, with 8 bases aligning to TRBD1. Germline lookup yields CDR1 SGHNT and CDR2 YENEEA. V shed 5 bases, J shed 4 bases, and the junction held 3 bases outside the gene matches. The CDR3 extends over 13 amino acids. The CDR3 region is CASSRDRSTEAFF. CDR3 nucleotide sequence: TGTGCCAGCAGCAGGGACAGGAGCACTGAAGCTTTCTTT. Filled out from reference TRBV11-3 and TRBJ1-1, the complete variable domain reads EAGVVQSPRYKIIEKKQPVAFWCNPISGHNTLYWYLQNLGQGPELLIRYENEEAVDDSQLPKDRFSAERLKGVDSTLKIQPAELGDSAVYLCASSRDRSTEAFFGQGTRLTVV.

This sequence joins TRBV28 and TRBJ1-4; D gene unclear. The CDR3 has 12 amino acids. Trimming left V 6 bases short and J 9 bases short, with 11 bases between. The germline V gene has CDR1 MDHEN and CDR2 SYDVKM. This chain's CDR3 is CASSLMAQKLFF. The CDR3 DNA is TGTGCCAGCAGCCTAATGGCACAAAAACTGTTTTTT.

This chain's CDR3 is CASSLLDSNYGYTF. The DNA for the CDR3 is TGCGCCAGCAGCTTGCTGGACAGCAACTATGGCTACACCTTC. The chain links TRBV5-1 to TRBJ1-2, with a possible D match to TRBD1 (6 bases). The CDR3 is made up of 14 amino acids. Germline V gene data show CDR1 as SGHRS and CDR2 as YFSETQ. V was trimmed by 1 base and J by 2 bases, leaving 9 bases between them.

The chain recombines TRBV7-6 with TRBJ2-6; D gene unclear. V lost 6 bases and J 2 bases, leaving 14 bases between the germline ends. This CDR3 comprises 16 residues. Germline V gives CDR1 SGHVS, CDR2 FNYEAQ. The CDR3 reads CASRNMVGTGANVLTF. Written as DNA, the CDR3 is TGTGCCAGCAGAAACATGGTGGGAACTGGGGCCAACGTCCTGACTTTC.

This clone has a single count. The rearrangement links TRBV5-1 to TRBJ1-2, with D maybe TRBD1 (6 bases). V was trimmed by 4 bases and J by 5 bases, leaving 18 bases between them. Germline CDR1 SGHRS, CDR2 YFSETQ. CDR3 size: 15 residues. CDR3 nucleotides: TGCGCCAGCAGCCCTACAGGGTCTGGCATTTATGGCTACACCTTC. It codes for CASSPTGSGIYGYTF.

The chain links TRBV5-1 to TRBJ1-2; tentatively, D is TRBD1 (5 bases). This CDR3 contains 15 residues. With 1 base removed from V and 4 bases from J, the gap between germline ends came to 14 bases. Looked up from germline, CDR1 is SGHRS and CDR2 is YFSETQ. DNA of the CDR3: TGCGCCAGCAGCTTGCAGGGAGTTGGCAGCTATGGCTACACCTTC. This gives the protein CASSLQGVGSYGYTF.

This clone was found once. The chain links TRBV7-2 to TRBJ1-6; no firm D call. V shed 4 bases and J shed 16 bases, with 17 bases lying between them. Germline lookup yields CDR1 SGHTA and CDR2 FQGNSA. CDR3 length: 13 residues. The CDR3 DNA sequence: TGTGCCAGCAGCTCGGAGAGGTTAGGAGGTCTCCACTTT. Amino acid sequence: CASSSERLGGLHF.

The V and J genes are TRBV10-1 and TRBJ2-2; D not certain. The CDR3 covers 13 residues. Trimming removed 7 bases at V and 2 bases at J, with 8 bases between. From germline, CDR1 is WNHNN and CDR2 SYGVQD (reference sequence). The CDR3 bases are TGCGCCAGCAAGAAGGGAAACACCGGGGAGCTGTTTTTT. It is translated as CASKKGNTGELFF.